This T cell receptor beta chain was documented in a study of T-cell memory formation after mild COVID-19. Germline CDR1 SGHRS, CDR2 YFSETQ. The V end lost 0 bases, the J end lost 2 bases, and 12 bases lay between the germline ends. The CDR3 has 15 amino acids. TCRdb reanalysed the 5' RACE reads using MiXCR and keeps one entry per CDR3 protein. The table has around 200,000 distinct CDR3 sequences, around 18% seen once. Whole-study findings and limits: Most CD4+ clones that shrank were in CM and EM, while CD8+ ones turned up in EMRA.

This clonotype was observed a handful of times. Its target is unknown. The sample was PBMCs or a T cell subset sorted from them (not recorded which). The receptor was isolated from a man aged 18 to 29 who had mild COVID-19 (a few samples of this study predate the infection). Cell type and time point are not known. V gene TRBV5-1 combines with J gene TRBJ2-7; D is possibly TRBD1 or TRBD2 (7 bases each). As DNA, the CDR3 is TGCGCCAGCAGCTTGGTGACAGGGAGGGCCTACGAGCAGTACTTC. Protein sequence: CASSLVTGRAYEQYF.